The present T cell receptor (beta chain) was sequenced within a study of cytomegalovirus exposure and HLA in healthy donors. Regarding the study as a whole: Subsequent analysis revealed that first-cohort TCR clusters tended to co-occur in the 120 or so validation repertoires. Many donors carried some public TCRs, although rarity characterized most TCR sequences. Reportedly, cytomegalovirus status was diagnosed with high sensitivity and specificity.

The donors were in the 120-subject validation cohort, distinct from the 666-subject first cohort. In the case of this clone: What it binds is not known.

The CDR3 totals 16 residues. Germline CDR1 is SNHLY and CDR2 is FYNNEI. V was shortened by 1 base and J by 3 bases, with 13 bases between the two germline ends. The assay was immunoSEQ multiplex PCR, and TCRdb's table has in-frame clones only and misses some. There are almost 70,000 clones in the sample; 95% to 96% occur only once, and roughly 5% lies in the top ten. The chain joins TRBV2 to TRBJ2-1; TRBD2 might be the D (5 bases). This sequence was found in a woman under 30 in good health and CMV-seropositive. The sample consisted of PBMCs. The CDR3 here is CASSEEGQRFYNEQFF. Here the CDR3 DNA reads TGTGCCAGCAGTGAAGAAGGCCAGCGGTTCTACAATGAGCAGTTCTTC.